A single sample is the source of the 9 T cell receptor beta chains below, sequenced in a study of shared clonotypes between healthy human individuals. Method: immunoSEQ multiplex PCR; TCRdb's copy keeps in-frame clones and lacks some. The data contain approximately 470,000 clones, approximately 82% of them seen just once; the ten biggest clones take up 9.5% to 15%. The sequenced sample was PBMCs. The receptors derive from a woman aged 40 to 50 in good health. Some clones in this sample may be carry-over from other donors' samples.

The chain employs TRBV11-2 and TRBJ2-1, with a possible D match to TRBD2 (6 bases). The CDR3 runs 15 residues. Germline V gene sequence: CDR1 SGHAT, CDR2 FQNNGV. V was trimmed by 1 base and J by 6 bases, leaving 13 bases between them. Written as DNA, the CDR3 is TGTGCCAGCAGCTTAGGGCGGGGACTCACCAATGAGCAGTTCTTC. It yields the protein CASSLGRGLTNEQFF.

The chain carries TRBV11-2 and TRBJ2-2; D ambiguous. This CDR3 region has 17 residues. Germline V gives CDR1 SGHAT, CDR2 FQNNGV. Trimming took off 1 base at V and 0 bases at J, with 12 bases between the two ends. The chain's CDR3 is CASSLGSAPPNTGELFF. CDR3 sequence (DNA): TGTGCCAGCAGCTTAGGATCAGCGCCGCCGAACACCGGGGAGCTGTTTTTT.

The CDR3 DNA is TGCGCCAGCAGCTTGGCCCAGGGGGCCGGGGACACCATATATTTT. Protein sequence: CASSLAQGAGDTIYF. This chain joins TRBV5-1 and TRBJ1-3, with TRBD1 matching 8 bases. The CDR3 has 15 amino acids. V shed 0 bases, J shed 8 bases, and the junction held 7 bases outside the gene matches. Germline V gene lookup returns CDR1 SGHRS and CDR2 YFSETQ. The full variable domain, with the rest looked up from reference TRBV5-1 and TRBJ1-3, is KAGVTQTPRYLIKTRGQQVTLSCSPISGHRSVSWYQQTPGQGLQFLFEYFSETQRNKGNFPGRFSGRQFSNSRSEMNVSTLELGDSALYLCASSLAQGAGDTIYFGEGSWLTVV.

Concerning this clone itself: An end of the junction differs from the germline gene, which may be a read error. The V gene is TRBV7-9, the J gene TRBJ1-2; D not certain. In germline, CDR1 is SEHNR, CDR2 FQNEAQ (reference sequence). The CDR3 consists of 10 residues. CDR3 amino acids: CASSPEKASF. The CDR3 DNA sequence: TGTGCCAGCAGCCCAGAGAAGGCTTCCTTC.

The V gene is TRBV7-8, the J gene TRBJ2-3; D might be TRBD2 (6 bases). V gave up 5 bases and J gave up 4 bases, with 13 bases separating them. This CDR3 has 14 amino acids. The germline V gene has CDR1 SGHVS and CDR2 FQNEAQ. CDR3 DNA: TGTGCCAGCAGCCCGCCGGGACTTCCAGATACGCAGTATTTT. Amino acids: CASSPPGLPDTQYF.

The V gene is TRBV27, the J gene TRBJ2-1; 10 nucleotides match TRBD2. This CDR3 comprises 15 residues. The V and J ends lost 5 bases and 4 bases, in that order; junction bases with no gene match: 5. CDR1 is MNHEY, CDR2 SMNVEV, per germline (reference sequence). CDR3 in DNA: TGTGCCAGCAGTACCCGGACTAGCGGTTACAATGAGCAGTTCTTC. This encodes CASSTRTSGYNEQFF.

The chain carries TRBV7-9 and TRBJ1-4, with 9 positions matching TRBD1. Germline V gene sequence: CDR1 SEHNR, CDR2 FQNEAQ (reference sequence). V was pared by 2 bases and J by 7 bases, with 5 bases of the junction left unmatched. The CDR3 is 15 amino acids. The CDR3 nucleotides are TGTGCCAGCAGCTTAAACAGGGGGCAGGGTGAAAAACTGTTTTTT. Protein sequence: CASSLNRGQGEKLFF.

The chain couples TRBV11-3 to TRBJ2-7; no reliable D call. In germline, CDR1 is SGHNT, CDR2 YENEEA. This CDR3 contains 12 residues. With 5 bases removed from V and 6 bases from J, the gap between germline ends came to 11 bases. DNA for the CDR3: TGTGCCAGCAGCAAACAAGACGGCGAGCAGTACTTC. It is translated as CASSKQDGEQYF.

This clone was counted once. The chain links TRBV5-5 to TRBJ2-7; unclear D gene. Germline-derived CDR1 and CDR2 are SGHKS and YYEKEE (reference sequence). V was clipped by 2 bases and J by 5 bases, with 11 bases between them. The CDR3 length is 13 residues. The CDR3 protein is CASSFGVFDEQYF. Written as DNA, the CDR3 is TGTGCCAGCAGCTTTGGGGTTTTCGACGAGCAGTACTTC.